The 30 T cell receptor beta chains presented below share a single source sample, sequenced in a study of blood T cells in healthy people across ages. Sample-barcoded 5' priming and a J-beta primer mix drove a second PCR of about 6 to 12 cycles. From the 5' RACE reads, TCRdb called clonotypes with MiXCR, one entry per CDR3 protein. The table has about 760,000 distinct CDR3 sequences, approximately 53% seen once. The sample was blood. The receptor set was obtained from a man aged 35 to 55 in good health.

This clonotype was seen more than once but under ten times. This chain links TRBV5-1 with TRBJ1-2; 9 bases match TRBD1. CDR1 SGHRS and CDR2 YFSETQ come from the germline V gene. This CDR3 spans 15 amino acids. V dropped 4 bases and J dropped 4; count of bases not matched to a gene: 8. CDR3 in DNA: TGCGCCAGCAGCCCTGGGGACAGGGTCGGCTATGGCTACACCTTC. This translates into CASSPGDRVGYGYTF.

This clonotype appeared a few times. This rearrangement joins TRBV7-2 to TRBJ2-5; possibly TRBD1 for D (5 bases). The CDR3 is 15 residues long. In germline, CDR1 is SGHTA, CDR2 FQGNSA. Trimming cost V 1 base and J 2 bases, with 11 bases left between them. CDR3 region: CASSLVVGAQETQYF. The CDR3 nucleotides are TGTGCCAGCAGCTTAGTGGTTGGGGCTCAAGAGACCCAGTACTTC.

V is TRBV12-3 or TRBV12-4 and J is TRBJ1-2; no clear D. V was shortened by 2 bases and J by 4 bases, with 14 bases between the two germline ends. The CDR3 runs 15 residues. Written as DNA, the CDR3 is TGTGCCAGCAGTTTAAGTGGGGTAGGCGGCTATGGCTACACCTTC. Protein product: CASSLSGVGGYGYTF.

A few counts support this clonotype. V usage is TRBV20-1 and J usage is TRBJ2-2, with D unresolved. The CDR3 is made up of 10 amino acids. CDR1 is DFQATT, CDR2 SNEGSKA, per germline (reference sequence). Trimming cost V 6 bases and J 8 bases, with 7 bases left between them. This chain's CDR3 is CSARRGELFF. In DNA, the CDR3 is TGCAGTGCCCGCAGGGGGGAGCTGTTTTTT.

This clonotype was found a few times. The chain couples TRBV24-1 to TRBJ2-5; 9 bases fit TRBD1. The CDR3 is 14 amino acids. Germline CDR1 KGHDR, CDR2 SFDVKD. Germline trimming cut 5 bases from V and 5 bases from J; bases unmatched to any gene: 5. CDR3 coding DNA: TGTGCCACCAGTGTTACAGGGGGCTCGGAGACCCAGTACTTC. It is translated as CATSVTGGSETQYF.

The chain uses TRBV21-1 and TRBJ1-1; the DNA was not used to check the table's D call, TRBD1. TRBV21-1 is annotated as a pseudogene. The CDR3 is 14 residues long. The CDR3 sequence is CASRGGDVNTEAFF. The CDR3 DNA sequence: TGTGCCAGCAGGGGGGGGGATGTGAACACTGAAGCTTTCTTT.

The V and J genes are TRBV20-1 and TRBJ1-6; D uncertain. Per germline, CDR1 DFQATT and CDR2 SNEGSKA (reference sequence). Trimming cost V 3 bases and J 2 bases, with 14 bases left between them. This CDR3 spans 16 amino acids. This chain's CDR3 is CSASNPQNPYNSPLHF. DNA of the CDR3: TGCAGTGCTAGTAACCCCCAGAACCCCTATAATTCACCCCTCCACTTT.

This clonotype was detected only a few times. The genes are TRBV27 and TRBJ2-3, with TRBD1 matching 7 bases. CDR3 length equals 14 residues. With 5 bases clipped from V and 5 bases from J, the junction kept 7 bases outside the gene matches. Germline V gene data show CDR1 as MNHEY and CDR2 as SMNVEV (reference sequence). CDR3 sequence (DNA): TGTGCCAGCAGTACACAGGGGCAAGGAGATACGCAGTATTTT. Its translation: CASSTQGQGDTQYF.

In its sample, this clonotype was seen many times. This sequence joins TRBV12-3 or TRBV12-4 and TRBJ2-5; D gene uncertain. The length of the CDR3 is 12 residues. V was shortened by 4 bases and J by 4 bases, with 7 bases between the two germline ends. Written as DNA, the CDR3 is TGTGCCAGCAGTTCGGTCCTAGAGACCCAGTACTTC. Translation gives CASSSVLETQYF.

The chain employs TRBV7-9 and TRBJ2-5, with a tentative D call TRBD2 (5 bases). V was trimmed by 0 bases and J by 2 bases, leaving 10 bases between them. Germline V lookup: CDR1 SEHNR, CDR2 FQNEAQ (reference sequence). The CDR3 is 15 residues long. This CDR3 is CASSLADGEQETQYF. In DNA form, the CDR3 reads TGTGCCAGCAGCTTAGCAGACGGGGAACAAGAGACCCAGTACTTC.

The CDR3 DNA sequence: TGCAGTGCCCTGTCCCTAGAAGGTGAAAAACTGTTTTTT. Translating gives CSALSLEGEKLFF. The chain uses TRBV20-1 and TRBJ1-4; D is unclear. Trimming took 6 bases from V and 7 from J, leaving 15 bases between them. Germline V CDR1 and CDR2: DFQATT, SNEGSKA (reference sequence). This CDR3 region has 13 residues.

The chain has TRBV7-2 and TRBJ2-5; 12 bases align to TRBD2. CDR1 SGHTA and CDR2 FQGNSA come from the germline V gene. The V segment lost 3 bases and the J segment 5 bases; nucleotides outside the gene matches: 10. The CDR3 has 17 amino acids. The CDR3 here is CASSFWTSGASRETQYF. CDR3 DNA sequence: TGTGCCAGCAGCTTTTGGACTAGCGGGGCCTCTCGGGAGACCCAGTACTTC.

This chain links TRBV4-1 with TRBJ1-2; no reliable D call. There are 16 residues in the CDR3. V was pared by 0 bases and J by 8 bases, with 19 bases between. Per germline, CDR1 MGHRA and CDR2 YSYEKL. CDR3: CASSQDVRARARGYTF. The CDR3 bases are TGCGCCAGCAGCCAAGATGTAAGGGCGAGGGCTCGAGGCTACACCTTC.

The rearrangement uses TRBV28 and TRBJ1-2, with TRBD1 as a possible D gene (5 bases). The CDR3 extends over 13 amino acids. With 5 bases removed from V and 8 bases from J, the gap between germline ends came to 15 bases. Germline-derived CDR1 and CDR2 are MDHEN and SYDVKM. The CDR3 is CASSGDRTRGYTF. CDR3 nucleotide sequence: TGTGCCAGCAGTGGGGACCGAACTCGGGGCTACACCTTC.

The chain employs TRBV20-1 and TRBJ2-5; TRBD2 agrees at 8 bases. V was pared by 6 bases and J by 2 bases, with 8 bases of the junction left unmatched. This CDR3 comprises 14 residues. Looked up from germline, CDR1 is DFQATT and CDR2 is SNEGSKA (reference sequence). The CDR3 DNA reads as TGCAGTGCCAACGGGGCGGGGGGACAAGAGACCCAGTACTTC. Encoded protein: CSANGAGGQETQYF.

This clonotype has a handful of counts. The chain is built from TRBV10-3 and TRBJ2-5; D may match TRBD1 or TRBD2 (7 bases each). V lost 6 bases and J 4 bases, leaving 12 bases between the germline ends. This CDR3 has 13 amino acids. The germline V gene encodes CDR1 ENHRY and CDR2 SYGVKD. The CDR3 DNA is TGTGCCATCAGCCTCAGGGGGGGAGAGACCCAGTACTTC. Amino acids: CAISLRGGETQYF.

The chain joins TRBV27 to TRBJ2-4; no firm D call. V was pared by 1 base and J by 14 bases, with 15 bases between. The CDR3 has 13 amino acids. Germline CDR1 and CDR2: MNHEY and SMNVEV (reference sequence). CDR3: CASSLFVRSEKYF. The CDR3 DNA sequence: TGTGCCAGCAGTTTATTTGTCCGAAGCGAGAAGTACTTC.

This clonotype has a handful of counts. The rearrangement links TRBV5-1 to TRBJ1-5, with D unclear. Germline CDR1 is SGHRS and CDR2 is YFSETQ. The CDR3 sequence is 12 residues long. Deletions cut 0 bases from V and 7 bases from J, with 5 bases between. CDR3 protein: CASSLAQQPQHF. The CDR3 DNA sequence: TGCGCCAGCAGCTTGGCTCAGCAGCCCCAGCATTTT. The whole variable domain, filled in from reference TRBV5-1 and TRBJ1-5, reads KAGVTQTPRYLIKTRGQQVTLSCSPISGHRSVSWYQQTPGQGLQFLFEYFSETQRNKGNFPGRFSGRQFSNSRSEMNVSTLELGDSALYLCASSLAQQPQHFGDGTRLSIL.

V is TRBV7-3 and J is TRBJ2-5; tentatively, D is TRBD2 (7 bases). The length of the CDR3 is 13 residues. CDR1 is SGHTA, CDR2 FQGTGA, per germline. Trimming shortened V by 5 bases and J by 6 bases, and 13 bases separated the two germline ends. CDR3 coding DNA: TGTGCCAGCAGCGTCTCGGGGGGCCAGACCCAGTACTTC. It yields the protein CASSVSGGQTQYF.

The chain has TRBV7-2 and TRBJ2-7; 10 bases map to TRBD2. The CDR3 totals 14 residues. The J segment lost 3 bases and the V segment lost 4 bases, leaving 3 bases of the junction unmatched. CDR1 SGHTA and CDR2 FQGNSA come from the germline V gene. CDR3 sequence reads: CASSYPSGSYEQYF. The DNA for the CDR3 is TGTGCCAGCAGCTACCCTAGCGGGAGCTACGAGCAGTACTTC.

This clonotype has a count of ten or more. The rearrangement links TRBV7-9 to TRBJ2-5; no firm D call. The V end was cut by 1 base, the J end by 2 bases, with 17 bases between. The CDR3 has 17 residues. CDR1 and CDR2 from the germline V gene are SEHNR and FQNEAQ (reference sequence). CDR3 nucleotides: TGTGCCAGCAGCTTAGTCAGTTACAGCGACGGGCAAGAGACCCAGTACTTC. Its protein product is CASSLVSYSDGQETQYF.

The CDR3: CASSSNPRGWFF. The CDR3 nucleotides are TGTGCCAGCAGCTCAAATCCTAGGGGGTGGTTCTTC. The rearrangement joins TRBV7-2 to TRBJ2-1; D perhaps matches TRBD1 (6 bases). Germline V CDR1 and CDR2: SGHTA, FQGNSA. The CDR3 sequence is 12 residues long. With 4 bases removed from V and 15 bases from J, the gap between germline ends came to 16 bases.

The chain has TRBV3-1 and TRBJ2-5, with 10 bases matching TRBD2. The germline gives CDR1 LGHDT, CDR2 YNNKEL (reference sequence). The CDR3 sequence is 13 residues long. J gave up 13 bases and V 8 bases, and 13 bases lay outside the gene matches. This CDR3 is CASRYGLAEDLYF. The CDR3 coding sequence is TGTGCCAGCCGCTACGGACTAGCGGAGGATCTGTACTTC.

The chain carries TRBV20-1 and TRBJ1-6; no reliable D call. Germline CDR1 DFQATT, CDR2 SNEGSKA (reference sequence). Trimming left V 3 bases short and J 0 bases short, with 9 bases between. The CDR3 runs 15 residues. This CDR3 is CSARGSSSYNSPLHF. The DNA for the CDR3 is TGCAGTGCTAGGGGGTCGAGCTCCTATAATTCACCCCTCCACTTT.

V usage is TRBV5-5 and J usage is TRBJ2-3; the match to TRBD2 covers 9 bases. The V and J ends lost 2 bases and 6 bases, in that order; junction bases with no gene match: 13. Germline CDR1 and CDR2: SGHKS and YYEKEE (reference sequence). This CDR3 has 17 residues. The CDR3 sequence is CASSFWRGGRAIDTQYF. CDR3 in DNA: TGTGCCAGCAGCTTTTGGAGGGGCGGGAGGGCCATCGATACGCAGTATTTT.

This sequence joins TRBV11-1 and TRBJ1-2, with a tentative D call TRBD1 (6 bases). Trimming pared 1 base from V and 5 bases from J, leaving 17 bases between. Germline loops: CDR1 SGHAT, CDR2 FQDESV (reference sequence). The CDR3 has 16 residues. CDR3 protein: CASSLGQDTVWYGYTF. DNA of the CDR3: TGTGCCAGCAGCTTAGGACAGGACACGGTTTGGTATGGCTACACCTTC. Complete variable domain (other parts from reference TRBV11-1 and TRBJ1-2): EAEVAQSPRYKITEKSQAVAFWCDPISGHATLYWYRQILGQGPELLVQFQDESVVDDSQLPKDRFSAERLKGVDSTLKIQPAELGDSAMYLCASSLGQDTVWYGYTFGSGTRLTVV.

The table lists this clonotype with a count of one. The V call is TRBV29-1, the J call TRBJ2-2, with a possible D match to TRBD2 (5 bases). With 4 bases removed from V and 5 bases from J, the gap between germline ends came to 17 bases. CDR3 size: 15 residues. The germline CDR1 and CDR2 sequences are SQVTM and ANQGSEA. The CDR3: CSVGLGAVGTGELFF. The CDR3 nucleotides read TGCAGCGTTGGTCTGGGAGCCGTGGGGACCGGGGAGCTGTTTTTT.

This chain connects TRBV24-1 to TRBJ2-7, with 9 positions matching TRBD1. Germline CDR1 reads KGHDR; CDR2 reads SFDVKD. Germline trimming cut 4 bases from V and 1 base from J; bases unmatched to any gene: 7. The CDR3 is 16 amino acids. The CDR3 DNA reads as TGTGCCACCAGTGAAGACGGACAGGGGCCTTCCTACGAGCAGTACTTC. It codes for CATSEDGQGPSYEQYF.

The rearrangement joins TRBV5-1 to TRBJ1-5; the D is unclear. V lost 4 bases, J lost 1 base, and 12 bases lay in between. This CDR3 comprises 15 residues. Germline V lookup: CDR1 SGHRS, CDR2 YFSETQ. CDR3 residues: CASSAFGESNQPQHF. The CDR3, as DNA: TGCGCCAGCAGCGCTTTTGGGGAAAGCAATCAGCCCCAGCATTTT. Based on the CDR3 plus reference TRBV5-1 and TRBJ1-5, the full variable domain is KAGVTQTPRYLIKTRGQQVTLSCSPISGHRSVSWYQQTPGQGLQFLFEYFSETQRNKGNFPGRFSGRQFSNSRSEMNVSTLELGDSALYLCASSAFGESNQPQHFGDGTRLSIL.

V and J are TRBV6-2 or TRBV6-3 and TRBJ2-7; 7 bases map to TRBD2. The V segment lost 0 bases and the J segment 1 base; nucleotides outside the gene matches: 3. This CDR3 spans 15 amino acids. Germline V lookup: CDR1 MNHEY, CDR2 SVGEGT. In DNA, the CDR3 is TGTGCCAGCAGTTACTCGCCTAGCGGTTCCTACGAGCAGTACTTC. It codes for CASSYSPSGSYEQYF.